The 5 T cell receptor beta chains presented below share a single source sample, sequenced in a study of blood T cell repertoires in COVID-19. The assay was immunoSEQ multiplex PCR, and TCRdb's table has in-frame clones only and misses some. The sample records under 20,000 clones, approximately 88% being singletons. Sequenced: peripheral blood. All receptors derive from a human donor in a cohort sampled during active COVID-19.

The chain recombines TRBV5-1 with TRBJ1-1; D unresolved. V dropped 5 bases and J dropped 1 base, with 9 bases sitting between them. The germline CDR1 and CDR2 sequences are SGHRS and YFSETQ. The CDR3 is made up of 13 amino acids. CDR3 in amino acids: CASRDSGNTEAFF. DNA for the CDR3: TGCGCCAGCAGGGATTCGGGGAACACTGAAGCTTTCTTT. The full variable domain, with the rest looked up from reference TRBV5-1 and TRBJ1-1, is KAGVTQTPRYLIKTRGQQVTLSCSPISGHRSVSWYQQTPGQGLQFLFEYFSETQRNKGNFPGRFSGRQFSNSRSEMNVSTLELGDSALYLCASRDSGNTEAFFGQGTRLTVV.

The chain has TRBV28 and TRBJ1-2, with a weak D call TRBD1 (6 bases). Trimming took off 2 bases at V and 4 bases at J, with 14 bases between the two ends. Germline CDR1 and CDR2: MDHEN and SYDVKM. The CDR3 length is 15 residues. This chain's CDR3 is CASSLEGQNLYGYTF. The CDR3 DNA reads TGTGCCAGCAGTTTAGAAGGACAGAACCTCTATGGCTACACCTTC.

V is TRBV19 and J is TRBJ2-1; a possible D gene is TRBD2 (5 bases). The V end lost 3 bases, the J end lost 7 bases, and 16 bases lay between the germline ends. The CDR3 extends over 15 amino acids. Germline CDR1 and CDR2: LNHDA and SQIVND (reference sequence). CDR3 region: CASSIPALTGNEQFF. The DNA for the CDR3 is TGTGCCAGTAGTATTCCGGCCTTAACGGGAAATGAGCAGTTCTTC. Drawing the rest from reference TRBV19 and TRBJ2-1, the complete variable domain is DGGITQSPKYLFRKEGQNVTLSCEQNLNHDAMYWYRQDPGQGLRLIYYSQIVNDFQKGDIAEGYSVSREKKESFPLTVTSAQKNPTAFYLCASSIPALTGNEQFFGPGTRLTVL.

CDR3 in DNA: TGTGCCAGCAGCCAAGATCTTTTTCTGACAGGGGCGACTTACTCTGGAAACACCATATATTTT. As protein: CASSQDLFLTGATYSGNTIYF. The chain has TRBV3-1 (or the pseudogene TRBV3-2) and TRBJ1-3, with 8 bases lining up with TRBD1. The germline V gene has CDR1 LGHDT and CDR2 YNNKEL (reference sequence). Trimming cost V 0 bases and J 0 bases; bases outside gene matches: 16. This CDR3 has 21 residues.

The CDR3 is CASSLGRGNYGYTF. The CDR3 DNA reads as TGTGCCAGCAGCTTAGGTAGGGGGAACTATGGCTACACCTTC. This sequence joins TRBV7-2 and TRBJ1-2; D possibly corresponds to TRBD1 (6 bases). This CDR3 is built from 14 residues. Germline values: CDR1 SGHTA, CDR2 FQGNSA. Trimming shortened V by 1 base and J by 2 bases, and 8 bases separated the two germline ends.